Listed below are T cell receptor beta chains from one sample, sequenced in a study of identical twins. Each CDR3 protein gets one entry after TCRdb re-called the 5' RACE reads with MiXCR. The sample has 600,000 to 800,000 distinct CDR3 sequences, 20% to 25% seen once. These same data were also listed under a study on T cells expressing NK-cell markers.

The sample taken for sequencing was PBMCs. The origin of the receptors is a woman younger than 35 in good health. The CDR3 runs from the conserved cysteine through the conserved F or W. Each record gives: V gene, clone size, J gene, D gene, CDR3 DNA, CDR3 protein. D genes are given only for firm matches. The size field is filled for only some rows; it gives once, few, many or a size class.

V: TRBV7-9; size: .; J: TRBJ2-7; D: .; DNA: TGTGCCAGCAGCTTAGCGCAAGGGCGGTCCTACGAGCAGTACTTC; CDR3: CASSLAQGRSYEQYF
V: TRBV3-1; size: .; J: TRBJ2-1; D: .; DNA: TGTGCCAGCAGCCAAGAGGGACGGGGTTACTTCAATGAGCAGTTCTTC; CDR3: CASSQEGRGYFNEQFF
V: TRBV29-1; size: .; J: TRBJ2-5; D: .; DNA: TGCAGTTGGGGTACAGGACAAGAGACCCAGTACTTC; CDR3: CSWGTGQETQYF
V: TRBV20-1; size: many; J: TRBJ2-1; D: .; DNA: TGCAGTGCCCAGAGGGACCACAAGAATGAGCAGTTCTTC; CDR3: CSAQRDHKNEQFF
V: TRBV6-1; size: few; J: TRBJ1-1; D: TRBD1; DNA: TGTGCCAGCAGTAAGGACAGGGGGGACACTGAAGCTTTCTTT; CDR3: CASSKDRGDTEAFF
V: TRBV19; size: .; J: TRBJ1-1; D: .; DNA: TGTGCCAGTAGTATAGGTTCCCTGAACACTGAAGCTTTCTTT; CDR3: CASSIGSLNTEAFF
V: TRBV9; size: few; J: TRBJ2-2; D: TRBD2; DNA: TGTGCCAGCAGCGTAGATTTGCGGGGGGGCTTCTGGGAGCTGTTTTTT; CDR3: CASSVDLRGGFWELFF
V: TRBV2; size: many; J: TRBJ1-5; D: TRBD1; DNA: TGTGCCAGCGCGTCCTACAGGGGGGATCAGCCCCAGCATTTT; CDR3: CASASYRGDQPQHF
V: TRBV7-9; size: .; J: TRBJ2-7; D: TRBD2; DNA: TGTGCCAGCAGCTTAAGTGGGAGGGAATACGAGCAGTACTTC; CDR3: CASSLSGREYEQYF
V: TRBV29-1; size: few; J: TRBJ2-7; D: .; DNA: TGCAGCGTTGAAGCCGGGGACGGCTACGAGCAGTACTTC; CDR3: CSVEAGDGYEQYF
V: TRBV20-1; size: many; J: TRBJ2-5; D: .; DNA: TGCAGTGCTAGAGGGCCGGACTTGGAGACCCAGTACTTC; CDR3: CSARGPDLETQYF
V: TRBV27; size: .; J: TRBJ2-5; D: .; DNA: TGTGCCAGCAGTTCCTCGGTGGGTCGACACCAAGAGACCCAGTACTTC; CDR3: CASSSSVGRHQETQYF
V: TRBV7-2; size: many; J: TRBJ2-1; D: .; DNA: TGTGCCAGTCAGGGTAACTCCTACAATGAGCAGTTCTTC; CDR3: CASQGNSYNEQFF
V: TRBV9; size: .; J: TRBJ2-3; D: .; DNA: TGTGCCAGCAGCTCGCGAGCGCGAAACACAGATACGCAGTATTTT; CDR3: CASSSRARNTDTQYF
V: TRBV7-8; size: few; J: TRBJ2-3; D: TRBD2; DNA: TGTGCCACCCCTCGGTCAGCGGGAGAAGTATGGAGCACAGATACGCAGTATTTT; CDR3: CATPRSAGEVWSTDTQYF
V: TRBV24-1; size: .; J: TRBJ2-3; D: TRBD2; DNA: TGTGCCACCAGTGACCGACTAGCGTTTACGCAGTATTTT; CDR3: CATSDRLAFTQYF
V: TRBV20-1; size: .; J: TRBJ2-7; D: .; DNA: TGCAGTGCTAGGGCTTATTGGGACTCGGGGGAGCAGTACTTC; CDR3: CSARAYWDSGEQYF
V: TRBV10-3; size: many; J: TRBJ2-1; D: TRBD2; DNA: TGTGCCATCAGTGAGTCGCCTAGCGGGGGCAGGGAGCAGTTCTTC; CDR3: CAISESPSGGREQFF
V: TRBV20-1; size: .; J: TRBJ2-1; D: TRBD2; DNA: TGCAGTGCGCTCTCGCTAGCGGGTAACGGTGAGCAGTTCTTC; CDR3: CSALSLAGNGEQFF
V: TRBV7-9; size: .; J: TRBJ2-3; D: .; DNA: TGTGCCAGCAGCTTAGCGAAAGGAAGGGGGACAGATACGCAGTATTTT; CDR3: CASSLAKGRGTDTQYF
V: TRBV9; size: few; J: TRBJ2-1; D: .; DNA: TGTGCCAGCAGCGGAGGGGGATTCTCCTACAATGAGCAGTTCTTC; CDR3: CASSGGGFSYNEQFF
V: TRBV12-3/TRBV12-4; size: .; J: TRBJ2-1; D: .; DNA: TGTGCCAGCAGTTTTAGTGGGAGGTTCTATGAGCAGTTCTTC; CDR3: CASSFSGRFYEQFF
V: TRBV3-1; size: .; J: TRBJ1-6; D: .; DNA: TGTGCCAGCAGCCAACTCGGGATGTGGGAATATAATTCACCCCTCCACTTT; CDR3: CASSQLGMWEYNSPLHF
V: TRBV20-1; size: .; J: TRBJ2-1; D: TRBD1; DNA: TGCAGTGCTAGAGGCGGGACAGGGGACTACAATGAGCAGTTCTTC; CDR3: CSARGGTGDYNEQFF
V: TRBV20-1; size: few; J: TRBJ2-1; D: TRBD2; DNA: TGCAGTGCTAGAAGCAGCGGGAGGGCAGTTGAGCAGTTCTTC; CDR3: CSARSSGRAVEQFF
V: TRBV5-1; size: few; J: TRBJ1-1; D: .; DNA: TGCGCCAGCAGCTTGACGCCCGGGGTTAGGATGAACACTGAAGCTTTCTTT; CDR3: CASSLTPGVRMNTEAFF
V: TRBV7-2; size: few; J: TRBJ1-1; D: .; DNA: TGTGCCAGCAGCTTAAGGTCCGGTATTATCGCTGAAGCTTTCTTT; CDR3: CASSLRSGIIAEAFF
V: TRBV20-1; size: many; J: TRBJ1-5; D: .; DNA: TGCAGTGCTAGTAACGGGGTCGGGCAGCCCCAGCATTTT; CDR3: CSASNGVGQPQHF